A single sample gave rise to the 12 T cell receptor beta chains below, sequenced in a study of cytomegalovirus exposure and HLA in healthy donors. The PCR used 60 Vbeta and 13 Jbeta primers. Profiled with immunoSEQ multiplex PCR; TCRdb holds only in-frame clones, not every one. The sample holds 180,000 or so clones; roughly 74% are singletons and the top ten take 7.7%. The specimen was PBMCs. The receptors were sampled from a woman aged 40-49 years in good health and CMV-seropositive.

The chain links TRBV2 to TRBJ2-1; TRBD1 agrees at 10 bases. V lost 3 bases to trimming and J lost 9 bases; unmatched junction nucleotides: 8. Germline CDR1 and CDR2: SNHLY and FYNNEI. The CDR3 is 15 residues long. The CDR3 nucleotides read TGTGCCAGCAGTGAGGGGACAGGGGTAGCGGGTGAGCAGTTCTTC. It is translated as CASSEGTGVAGEQFF.

This rearrangement joins TRBV7-8 to TRBJ2-1; D perhaps matches TRBD2 (6 bases). The CDR3 consists of 16 residues. Trimming shortened V by 0 bases and J by 3 bases, and 12 bases separated the two germline ends. Germline V lookup: CDR1 SGHVS, CDR2 FQNEAQ. Here the CDR3 DNA reads TGTGCCAGCAGCTTAGCGGGCGGGACGCACTACAATGAGCAGTTCTTC. Translated, it gives CASSLAGGTHYNEQFF.

J is TRBJ2-7 and V is TRBV27; no reliable D call. The CDR3 has 15 amino acids. The V end was cut by 5 bases, the J end by 3 bases, with 17 bases between. Germline V CDR1 and CDR2: MNHEY, SMNVEV (reference sequence). This CDR3 reads CASSPLRVINYEQYF. CDR3 coding DNA: TGTGCCAGCAGTCCACTCCGCGTCATAAACTACGAGCAGTACTTC.

The V and J genes are TRBV5-1 and TRBJ1-4, with 8 bases fitting TRBD1. The J segment lost 3 bases and the V segment lost 2 bases, leaving 6 bases of the junction unmatched. The CDR3 spans 16 residues. CDR1 and CDR2 (germline): SGHRS, YFSETQ. CDR3: CASSFDRGASNEKLFF. The DNA of the CDR3 is TGCGCCAGCAGCTTTGACAGGGGAGCGTCTAATGAAAAACTGTTTTTT. The whole variable domain, filled in from reference TRBV5-1 and TRBJ1-4, reads KAGVTQTPRYLIKTRGQQVTLSCSPISGHRSVSWYQQTPGQGLQFLFEYFSETQRNKGNFPGRFSGRQFSNSRSEMNVSTLELGDSALYLCASSFDRGASNEKLFFGSGTQLSVL.

This rearrangement joins TRBV7-6 to TRBJ2-5; D is unclear. CDR1 is SGHVS, CDR2 FNYEAQ, per germline. Trimming left V 5 bases short and J 5 bases short, with 21 bases between. The CDR3 loop spans 16 amino acids. In DNA form, the CDR3 reads TGTGCCAGCAGCACCAATAAGCCGGGTTCATCGGAGACCCAGTACTTC. It translates to CASSTNKPGSSETQYF.

The chain is built from TRBV7-9 and TRBJ1-1; unclear D gene. CDR1 and CDR2 from the germline V gene are SEHNR and FQNEAQ (reference sequence). V lost 2 bases and J lost 5, with 15 bases in between. The CDR3 sequence is 15 residues long. In DNA form, the CDR3 reads TGTGCCAGCAGCTTATTGAACAGATCGTGGACTGAAGCTTTCTTT. Amino acid sequence: CASSLLNRSWTEAFF.

The chain has TRBV9 and TRBJ1-2; 11 bases map to TRBD1. With 6 bases clipped from V and 5 bases from J, the junction kept 9 bases outside the gene matches. This CDR3 has 15 amino acids. CDR1 and CDR2 from the germline V gene are SGDLS and YYNGEE. The CDR3 sequence is CASTRTGTGGYGYTF. CDR3 nucleotides: TGTGCCAGCACCAGAACCGGGACAGGGGGTTATGGCTACACCTTC.

The chain joins TRBV5-1 to TRBJ2-7; D is ambiguous. Germline V gene data show CDR1 as SGHRS and CDR2 as YFSETQ. Trimming removed 0 bases at V and 3 bases at J, with 13 bases between. The CDR3 is 15 residues long. The CDR3 spells CASSLAPWLVYEQYF. Written as DNA, the CDR3 is TGCGCCAGCAGCTTGGCCCCCTGGCTAGTCTACGAGCAGTACTTC.

The chain combines TRBV21-1 with TRBJ1-4; the table names TRBD1, a call not compared with the DNA. TRBV21-1 is tagged as a pseudogene. The length of the CDR3 is 19 residues. DNA of the CDR3: TGTGCCAGCAGCATTGTGGACAGGGGGCGGAAAGGTAACGGTGAAAAACTGTTTTTT. Its translation is CASSIVDRGRKGNGEKLFF.

In its sample, this clone was seen a few times. V and J are TRBV9 and TRBJ2-2, with TRBD2 matching 10 bases. This CDR3 comprises 15 residues. From germline, CDR1 is SGDLS and CDR2 YYNGEE. The trim removed 3 bases at V and 7 bases at J, leaving 6 bases unmatched. The CDR3 loop is CASSASGSWGGELFF. The CDR3 DNA reads as TGTGCCAGCAGCGCTAGCGGGAGTTGGGGCGGGGAGCTGTTTTTT.

This clone was detected a few times. The chain links TRBV27 to TRBJ1-1; TRBD1 is a possible D gene (5 bases). Germline V gene lookup returns CDR1 MNHEY and CDR2 SMNVEV (reference sequence). The CDR3 has 14 amino acids. The V end lost 8 bases, the J end lost 3 bases, and 16 bases lay between the germline ends. The CDR3 nucleotides read TGTGCCAGCGGGTCAAATAAAGGGGACACTGAAGCTTTCTTT. Translation: CASGSNKGDTEAFF.

The V call is TRBV25-1, the J call TRBJ1-6; D not resolved. The CDR3 length is 13 residues. The V gene's germline CDR1 is MGHDK and CDR2 SYGVNS. V lost 5 bases and J lost 1, with 3 bases in between. CDR3 loop: CASSLSYNSPLHF. The DNA for the CDR3 is TGTGCCAGCAGTTTATCCTATAATTCACCCCTCCACTTT.